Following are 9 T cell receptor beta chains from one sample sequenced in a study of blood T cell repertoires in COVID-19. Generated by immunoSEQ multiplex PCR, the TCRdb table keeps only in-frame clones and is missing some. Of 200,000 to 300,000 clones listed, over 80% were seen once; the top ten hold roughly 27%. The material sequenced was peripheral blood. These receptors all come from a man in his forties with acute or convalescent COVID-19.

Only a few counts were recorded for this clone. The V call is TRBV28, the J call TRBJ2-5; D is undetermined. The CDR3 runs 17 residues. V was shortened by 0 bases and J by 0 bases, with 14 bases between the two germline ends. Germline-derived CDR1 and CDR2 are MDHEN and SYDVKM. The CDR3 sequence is CASSLWSGRMYQETQYF. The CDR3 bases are TGTGCCAGCAGTTTATGGAGTGGCAGGATGTACCAAGAGACCCAGTACTTC. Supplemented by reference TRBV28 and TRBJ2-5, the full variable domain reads DVKVTQSSRYLVKRTGEKVFLECVQDMDHENMFWYRQDPGLGLRLIYFSYDVKMKEKGDIPEGYSVSREKKERFSLILESASTNQTSMYLCASSLWSGRMYQETQYFGPGTRLLVL.

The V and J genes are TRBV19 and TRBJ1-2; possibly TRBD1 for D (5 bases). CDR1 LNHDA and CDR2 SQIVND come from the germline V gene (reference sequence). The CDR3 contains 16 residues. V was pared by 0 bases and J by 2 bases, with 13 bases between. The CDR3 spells CASSIDSTGTNYGYTF. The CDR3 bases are TGTGCCAGTAGTATAGATAGTACAGGTACCAACTATGGCTACACCTTC.

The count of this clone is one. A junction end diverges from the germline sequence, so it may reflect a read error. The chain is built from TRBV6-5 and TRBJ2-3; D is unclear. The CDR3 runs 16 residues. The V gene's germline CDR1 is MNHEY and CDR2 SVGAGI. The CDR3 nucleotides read TGTGCCAGCAGTTACTCTCGACTTCAGAGCACATATACGCAGTATTTT. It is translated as CASSYSRLQSTYTQYF.

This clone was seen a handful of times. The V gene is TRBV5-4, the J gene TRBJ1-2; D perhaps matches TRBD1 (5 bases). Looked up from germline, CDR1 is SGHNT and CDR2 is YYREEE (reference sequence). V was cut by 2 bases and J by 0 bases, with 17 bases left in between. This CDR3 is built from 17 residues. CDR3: CASSFKEGRITNYGYTF. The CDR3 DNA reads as TGTGCCAGCAGCTTCAAGGAGGGACGAATTACTAACTATGGCTACACCTTC.

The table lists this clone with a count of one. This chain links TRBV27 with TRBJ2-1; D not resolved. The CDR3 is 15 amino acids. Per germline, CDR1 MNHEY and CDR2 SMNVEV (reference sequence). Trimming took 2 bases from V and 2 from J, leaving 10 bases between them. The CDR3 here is CASSLHARTYNEQFF. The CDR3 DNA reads TGTGCCAGCAGTTTACACGCCAGGACCTACAATGAGCAGTTCTTC.

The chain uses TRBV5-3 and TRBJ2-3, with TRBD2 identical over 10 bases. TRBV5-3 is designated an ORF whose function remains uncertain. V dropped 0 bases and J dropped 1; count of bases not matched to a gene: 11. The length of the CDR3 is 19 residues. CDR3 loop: CARSLVSSGSPLCTDTQYF. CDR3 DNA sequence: TGTGCCAGAAGCTTGGTCTCTAGCGGGAGCCCCCTATGCACAGATACGCAGTATTTT.

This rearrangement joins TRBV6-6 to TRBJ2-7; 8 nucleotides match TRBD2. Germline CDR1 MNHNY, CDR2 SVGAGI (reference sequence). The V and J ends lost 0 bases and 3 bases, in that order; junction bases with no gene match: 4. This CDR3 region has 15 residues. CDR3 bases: TGTGCCAGCAGTTACTCACTAGCGGAAAACTACGAGCAGTACTTC. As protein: CASSYSLAENYEQYF.

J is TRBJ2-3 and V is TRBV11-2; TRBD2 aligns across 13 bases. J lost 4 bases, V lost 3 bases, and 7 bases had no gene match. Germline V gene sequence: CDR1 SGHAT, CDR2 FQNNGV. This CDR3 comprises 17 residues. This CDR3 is CASSFPAGLAGPDTQYF. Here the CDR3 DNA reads TGTGCCAGCAGCTTCCCGGCGGGACTAGCGGGACCAGATACGCAGTATTTT.

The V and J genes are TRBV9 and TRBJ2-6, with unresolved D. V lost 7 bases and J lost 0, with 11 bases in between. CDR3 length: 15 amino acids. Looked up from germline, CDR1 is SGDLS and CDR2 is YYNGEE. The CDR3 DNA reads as TGTGCCAGCTCCAGGCTCTCCTCTGGGGCCAACGTCCTGACTTTC. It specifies CASSRLSSGANVLTF.